This T cell receptor beta chain was captured by sequencing in a study of blood T cells in healthy people across ages. Study in general: Capturing about one barcoded beta molecule per two T cells was achieved by template switching.

The germline V gene encodes CDR1 MNHEY and CDR2 SMNVEV (reference sequence). After removal of 3 bases from V and 4 bases from J, the junction contained 3 bases not matched to a gene. The CDR3 covers 14 residues. This clonotype was seen at least ten times. What it binds is unknown. Primers used in a second PCR of roughly 7 to 11 cycles were a sample-barcoded 5' primer and a J-beta primer mix. TCRdb fed the 5' RACE reads into MiXCR, producing one record per CDR3 protein. The sample lists hundreds of thousands of distinct CDR3 sequences, roughly 50% occurring once. Study observations and caveats: Naive CD4+ cells and diversity were both higher in long-lived donors than in aged donors. Naive T cell percentage by flow cytometry tracked strongly with beta diversity. Estimates of total diversity, which came from one million sequenced T cells, were considered to be underestimates.

This clonotype was sampled from a woman aged 55-69 years in good health. The sample was blood. The chain employs TRBV27 and TRBJ2-7, with 10 bases that match TRBD1. CDR3 protein: CASSFGDRGYEQYF. CDR3 nucleotide sequence: TGTGCCAGCAGTTTTGGGGACAGGGGTTACGAGCAGTACTTC.